A selection of T cell receptor beta chains follows, all from one sample in a study of response to subunit inactivated influenza vaccine. Using its own MiXCR run on the RT-PCR reads, TCRdb lists one record per CDR3 protein. The repertoire holds about 780,000 distinct CDR3 sequences, around 20% seen once, with about a tenth in the top ten. Sequences were derived from PBMCs from blood, sampled around 5 days after vaccination. The receptor set was obtained from a man in his forties or fifties who received an inactivated influenza vaccine. The CDR3 runs from the conserved cysteine through the conserved F or W. The order of the fields is CDR3 DNA, CDR3 protein, clone size, V gene, J gene, D gene. A D gene is named only where the DNA matches it firmly. Rows give clone size only sometimes, using once, few, many, or a class for an expanded clone.

TGCGCCAGCAGCTTGGCCGATGATTACGGGGAGCTGTTTTTT	CASSLADDYGELFF	NA	TRBV5-1	TRBJ2-2	NA
TGCAGTGCTGAGAGCGGGTTCTACGAGCAGTACTTC	CSAESGFYEQYF	few	TRBV20-1	TRBJ2-7	NA
TGTGCCAGCAGCCACCTACAGGGCTACGAGCAGTACTTC	CASSHLQGYEQYF	many	TRBV4-2	TRBJ2-7	NA
TGTGCCAGCTCATCAAGATTCTCTGGGGCCAACGTCCTGACTTTC	CASSSRFSGANVLTF	NA	TRBV18	TRBJ2-6	NA
TGCGCCAGCAGCACACCGAGCGGGGGACCCAATGAGCAGTTCTTC	CASSTPSGGPNEQFF	NA	TRBV5-1	TRBJ2-1	TRBD2
TGCGCCAGCAACGAGGGGAGCGGAGCCAAAAACATTCAGTACTTC	CASNEGSGAKNIQYF	few	TRBV10-2	TRBJ2-4	NA
TGTGCCAGCAGTTACTCGAGACTGGGCTACGAGCAGTACTTC	CASSYSRLGYEQYF	NA	TRBV6-5	TRBJ2-7	NA
TGTGCCGGCAGCTTCCGGACAGGGGGGAAAAACGAGCAGTACTTC	CAGSFRTGGKNEQYF	NA	TRBV7-9	TRBJ2-7	TRBD1
TGTGCCAGCAGCTCGCGCCAGCGGGGGGGCGCAGATACGCAGTATTTT	CASSSRQRGGADTQYF	NA	TRBV7-9	TRBJ2-3	TRBD2
TGCGCCAGCAGCTTGGCGCAGGGATGGAACACTGAAGCTTTCTTT	CASSLAQGWNTEAFF	many	TRBV5-1	TRBJ1-1	NA
TGTGCCAGCAGTTTGAGCACCACTAACTATGGCTACACCTTC	CASSLSTTNYGYTF	NA	TRBV12-3/TRBV12-4	TRBJ1-2	NA
TGTGCCAGCAGCTTGGTTGACTCGCAAGAGACCCAGTACTTC	CASSLVDSQETQYF	few	TRBV5-4	TRBJ2-5	NA
TGCAGTGCTAGAGATCTCAGGAGAAGCGGGGGCACAGATACGCAGTATTTT	CSARDLRRSGGTDTQYF	few	TRBV20-1	TRBJ2-3	TRBD2
TGTGCCAGCAGCATTGAGGGACAGCGGACCTACGAGCAGTACTTC	CASSIEGQRTYEQYF	NA	TRBV7-9	TRBJ2-7	TRBD1
TGTGCCAGCAGTGTGGCTAGCGGGGGGCACGAGCAGTACTTC	CASSVASGGHEQYF	NA	TRBV6-4	TRBJ2-7	TRBD2
TGTGCCAGCAGCCCACCACGGGACGGACTCACAGATACGCAGTATTTT	CASSPPRDGLTDTQYF	few	TRBV5-8	TRBJ2-3	NA
TGTGCCAGCAGTGGGGGAGTCAATCAGCCCCAGCATTTT	CASSGGVNQPQHF	few	TRBV12-3/TRBV12-4	TRBJ1-5	NA
TGTGCCAGCAGCCCAGGGACAGCCAACTATGGCTACACCTTC	CASSPGTANYGYTF	many	TRBV7-9	TRBJ1-2	TRBD1
TGCAGTGCTAGAGATCTTCCTAGCGGTGTCTCCTACGAGCAGTACTTC	CSARDLPSGVSYEQYF	NA	TRBV20-1	TRBJ2-7	TRBD2
TGTGCCAGCTCACCACAAGCGGGAACTAATGAAAAACTGTTTTTT	CASSPQAGTNEKLFF	few	TRBV18	TRBJ1-4	NA
TGTGCCATCAGTGAGCGGGGTGCATCTGGTCAAGAGACCCAGTACTTC	CAISERGASGQETQYF	NA	TRBV10-3	TRBJ2-5	NA
TGTGCCAGCCGTCGAGACAGCATGAACACCGGGGAGCTGTTTTTT	CASRRDSMNTGELFF	NA	TRBV6-4	TRBJ2-2	NA
TGTGCCAGCACCTCCCTAGAAGAGACCCAGTACTTC	CASTSLEETQYF	many	TRBV7-9	TRBJ2-5	NA
TGTGCCAGCAGCGTAGAGGGGTTTGGGACTAGCGGCTACAATGAGCAGTTCTTC	CASSVEGFGTSGYNEQFF	many	TRBV9	TRBJ2-1	TRBD2
TGTGCCAGCAGCTCCCCCAGGAGGACAGGGGGCAGGAATGAGCAGTTCTTC	CASSSPRRTGGRNEQFF	NA	TRBV7-2	TRBJ2-1	TRBD1
TGCGCCAGCAGCTTGACAGGGAGGATCTACGAGCAGTACTTC	CASSLTGRIYEQYF	few	TRBV5-1	TRBJ2-7	NA
TGTGCCAGCAGCCGAATAGCGGGAACCTACAATGAGCAGTTCTTC	CASSRIAGTYNEQFF	few	TRBV7-2	TRBJ2-1	TRBD2
TGTGCCAGCCAAACCGGGGACAGGGTCTCCAATGAGCAGTTCTTC	CASQTGDRVSNEQFF	NA	TRBV7-9	TRBJ2-1	TRBD1
TGTGCCAGCAGCATAGGACAGGGTGGGAGCACAGATACGCAGTATTTT	CASSIGQGGSTDTQYF	NA	TRBV5-4	TRBJ2-3	TRBD1
TGCAGTGCTAAGGACCCCTACGAGCAGTACTTC	CSAKDPYEQYF	few	TRBV20-1	TRBJ2-7	NA
TGTGCCAGCAGTTTAGGATCCCGCACTGAAGCTTTCTTT	CASSLGSRTEAFF	many	TRBV12-3/TRBV12-4	TRBJ1-1	NA
TGTGCCAGCAGACCTACAGGGGATAGCAATCAGCCCCAGCATTTT	CASRPTGDSNQPQHF	NA	TRBV12-3/TRBV12-4	TRBJ1-5	TRBD1
TGCAGCGTCGGGACAGGGGTTGGAGAGCAGTACTTC	CSVGTGVGEQYF	few	TRBV29-1	TRBJ2-7	TRBD1
TGTGCCAGCAAATCGGTTAATGAAAAACTGTTTTTT	CASKSVNEKLFF	NA	TRBV12-3/TRBV12-4	TRBJ1-4	NA
TGTGCCAGCAGTTACAGGGACACGATCCAGTACTTC	CASSYRDTIQYF	NA	TRBV6-6	TRBJ2-7	NA
TGCAGTGCAATCTCTACCGGGACAGGGCACTCCTACGAGCAGTACTTC	CSAISTGTGHSYEQYF	NA	TRBV20-1	TRBJ2-7	TRBD1
TGTGCCAGCAGCTTAGGGACTAACAGGGGAAGGGATGGCTACACCTTC	CASSLGTNRGRDGYTF	NA	TRBV7-2	TRBJ1-2	TRBD1